Shown below are 11 T cell receptor beta chains from a single sample sequenced in a study of technical replicates of blood from several donors. This table comes from immunoSEQ multiplex PCR, and its TCRdb copy is limited to in-frame clones, with some not included. The table lists around 83,000 clones, 85% to 95% of them singletons. The sequenced material came from T cells isolated from PBMCs. These receptor sequences come from a human donor in good health.

The CDR3, as DNA: TGTGCCAGCAGTTACGGCAGGGCCAACTATGGCTACACCTTC. It is translated as CASSYGRANYGYTF. The chain links TRBV6-5 to TRBJ1-2; a possible D gene is TRBD1 (5 bases). V lost 2 bases to trimming and J lost 2 bases, with 9 bases between them. Germline CDR1 is MNHEY and CDR2 is SVGAGI. The CDR3 loop spans 14 amino acids.

This CDR3 reads CASSATGGGTWTYEQYF. The CDR3 nucleotides read TGTGCCAGCAGCGCGACCGGTGGGGGGACTTGGACCTACGAGCAGTACTTC. The chain links TRBV9 to TRBJ2-7; maybe TRBD2 (6 bases). The CDR3 is made up of 17 amino acids. The V and J ends lost 3 bases and 2 bases respectively, with 21 bases between them. The germline V gene encodes CDR1 SGDLS and CDR2 YYNGEE.

This clone showed up just once. The rearrangement joins TRBV28 to TRBJ2-3; 7 nucleotides agree with TRBD2. Trimming took 5 bases from V and 2 from J; bases not matched to a gene: 10. The CDR3 consists of 16 residues. CDR1 and CDR2 from the germline V gene are MDHEN and SYDVKM. The CDR3 here is CASSGPGLTSTDTQYF. The CDR3 DNA reads as TGTGCCAGCAGTGGCCCGGGACTAACCTCCACAGATACGCAGTATTTT.

This CDR3 is CASSPGAGGSNYGYTF. CDR3 bases: TGTGCCAGCAGTCCCGGGGCAGGGGGCAGTAACTATGGCTACACCTTC. V usage is TRBV6-6 and J usage is TRBJ1-2, with 8 positions matching TRBD1. CDR3 size: 16 residues. Trimming removed 5 bases from V and 1 base from J; junction bases left unmatched: 9. CDR1 and CDR2 (germline): MNHNY, SVGAGI (reference sequence).

The chain couples TRBV11-1 to TRBJ2-1, with 7 bases fitting TRBD2. This CDR3 region has 12 residues. V shed 3 bases, J shed 8 bases, and the junction held 1 base outside the gene matches. Germline V gene data show CDR1 as SGHAT and CDR2 as FQDESV (reference sequence). CDR3 region: CASSLGGDEQFF. The CDR3 nucleotides are TGTGCCAGCAGCTTGGGAGGGGATGAGCAGTTCTTC.

V and J are TRBV30 and TRBJ2-1; 7 bases map to TRBD2. V shed 2 bases, J shed 5 bases, and the junction held 6 bases outside the gene matches. The CDR3 spans 14 residues. The germline CDR1 and CDR2 sequences are GTSNPN and SVGIG (reference sequence). The CDR3 DNA is TGTGCCTGGAGTCAAACTAGCGTGAACAATGAGCAGTTCTTC. It encodes CAWSQTSVNNEQFF.

The chain has TRBV7-9 and TRBJ1-2, with a possible D match to TRBD1 (6 bases). This CDR3 region has 14 residues. Germline CDR1 SEHNR, CDR2 FQNEAQ (reference sequence). V lost 9 bases to trimming and J lost 7 bases, with 21 bases between them. CDR3 region: CASRERGETGGYTF. The CDR3 bases are TGTGCCAGTAGGGAGCGGGGGGAGACAGGTGGCTACACCTTC.

The rearrangement joins TRBV29-1 to TRBJ1-5; D not certain. V was shortened by 4 bases and J by 5 bases, with 9 bases between the two germline ends. Germline-derived CDR1 and CDR2 are SQVTM and ANQGSEA. The CDR3 is 12 amino acids. CDR3 sequence: CSVAGVDQPQHF. The DNA of the CDR3 is TGCAGCGTTGCGGGTGTTGATCAGCCCCAGCATTTT.

The CDR3 loop reads CASSPFEGRSSYEQYF. CDR3 DNA: TGTGCCAGCAGCCCCTTTGAGGGCCGGAGCTCCTACGAGCAGTACTTC. The rearrangement links TRBV7-9 to TRBJ2-7; D is possibly TRBD2 (5 bases). Trimming pared 5 bases from V and 0 bases from J, leaving 17 bases between. Per germline, CDR1 SEHNR and CDR2 FQNEAQ (reference sequence). The CDR3 length is 16 residues.

The J gene is TRBJ1-5, the V gene TRBV19; D call uncertain. V lost 3 bases to trimming and J lost 3 bases, with 15 bases between them. The CDR3 totals 16 residues. Germline V gene data show CDR1 as LNHDA and CDR2 as SQIVND (reference sequence). In nucleotides, the CDR3 is TGTGCCAGTAGTATGAGTTCCACCGCCCACAATCAGCCCCAGCATTTT. As protein: CASSMSSTAHNQPQHF.

The chain has TRBV7-9 and TRBJ1-2, with D possibly TRBD1 on 5 matching bases. The CDR3 contains 13 residues. Germline V gene data show CDR1 as SEHNR and CDR2 as FQNEAQ (reference sequence). The germline V and J ends were trimmed by 1 base and 7 bases, with 10 bases remaining between them. The CDR3 DNA reads as TGTGCCAGCAGCTTAGATGCGGGGGGTGGCTACACCTTC. Translated: CASSLDAGGGYTF.